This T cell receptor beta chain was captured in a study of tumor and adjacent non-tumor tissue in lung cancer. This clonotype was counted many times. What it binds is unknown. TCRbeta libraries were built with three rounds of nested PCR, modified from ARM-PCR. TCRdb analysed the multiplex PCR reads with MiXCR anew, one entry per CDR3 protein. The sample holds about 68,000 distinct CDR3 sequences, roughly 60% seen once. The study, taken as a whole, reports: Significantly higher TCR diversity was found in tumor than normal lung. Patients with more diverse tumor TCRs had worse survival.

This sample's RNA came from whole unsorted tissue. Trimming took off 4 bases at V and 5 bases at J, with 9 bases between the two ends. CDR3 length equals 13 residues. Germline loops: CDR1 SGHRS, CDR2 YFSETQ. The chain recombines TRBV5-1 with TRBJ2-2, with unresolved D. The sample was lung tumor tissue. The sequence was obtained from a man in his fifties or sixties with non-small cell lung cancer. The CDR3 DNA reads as TGCGCCAGCAGCCTAGTCCAGACCGGGGAGCTGTTTTTT. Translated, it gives CASSLVQTGELFF.